These 10 T cell receptor beta chains were all obtained from the same sample, sequenced in a study of shared clonotypes between healthy human individuals (dated by TCRdb to about 2020). Libraries were constructed by the immunoSEQ multiplex PCR assay. TCRdb provides this immuneACCESS table in a form limited to in-frame rearrangements. Some clones are lacking; in checked studies, under half of them reflect an unresolved V gene, and why the rest are absent is not known. The sample has about 340,000 clones on record, more than 60% of them singletons. Of the sample, 8% to 13% is held by the ten largest clones. The specimen was memory CD4+ T cells sorted from blood. What this sample's cell subset or site label stands for: CD45RA-negative fraction. These receptors originate from a man aged 30-40 years in good health.

J is TRBJ2-1 and V is TRBV5-1; TRBD2 matches 7 bases. V lost 4 bases to trimming and J lost 7 bases; unmatched junction nucleotides: 5. The CDR3 covers 13 residues. Germline V gives CDR1 SGHRS, CDR2 YFSETQ. The CDR3 DNA follows: TGCGCCAGCAGCGGGAGGGCCATGAATGAGCAGTTCTTC. Translation: CASSGRAMNEQFF.

The table lists this clone with many counts. This rearrangement joins TRBV28 to TRBJ1-5, with a tentative D call TRBD1 (5 bases). The V end was cut by 7 bases, the J end by 2 bases, with 21 bases between. The CDR3 extends over 17 amino acids. CDR1 and CDR2 (germline): MDHEN, SYDVKM. CDR3 amino acids: CASITSPGGTGNQPQHF. Here the CDR3 DNA reads TGTGCCAGCATCACCTCTCCCGGGGGGACGGGCAATCAGCCCCAGCATTTT.

A single count supports this clone. The chain carries TRBV27 and TRBJ2-7; D unclear. Germline V lookup: CDR1 MNHEY, CDR2 SMNVEV (reference sequence). Trimming left V 1 base short and J 2 bases short, with 12 bases between. The CDR3 is 15 residues long. This chain's CDR3 is CASSLFGVGPYEQYF. CDR3 in DNA: TGTGCCAGCAGTTTATTCGGTGTAGGGCCCTACGAGCAGTACTTC.

This clone showed up just a few times. This chain joins TRBV7-9 and TRBJ1-1; weak D call: TRBD1 (5 bases). Trimming left V 1 base short and J 1 base short, with 16 bases between. This CDR3 contains 17 residues. Germline V gene data show CDR1 as SEHNR and CDR2 as FQNEAQ (reference sequence). For the CDR3, the DNA is TGTGCCAGCAGCTTAGATCTAGGGGCGAGGTCGAACACTGAAGCTTTCTTT. Its translation is CASSLDLGARSNTEAFF.

This chain connects TRBV2 to TRBJ2-3; D is ambiguous. There are 12 residues in the CDR3. With 3 bases removed from V and 6 bases from J, the gap between germline ends came to 7 bases. The germline V gene encodes CDR1 SNHLY and CDR2 FYNNEI. The CDR3: CASSEVADTQYF. In DNA form, the CDR3 reads TGTGCCAGCAGTGAGGTCGCGGATACGCAGTATTTT. The variable domain in full, with the rest retrieved from reference TRBV2 and TRBJ2-3, is EPEVTQTPSHQVTQMGQEVILRCVPISNHLYFYWYRQILGQKVEFLVSFYNNEISEKSEIFDDQFSVERPDGSNFTLKIRSTKLEDSAMYFCASSEVADTQYFGPGTRLTVL.

In the case of this clone: This sequence may be a read error, since a much larger clone differs from it by one base. The gene calls are TRBV7-7 and TRBJ2-3, with TRBD2 matching over 8 bases. CDR3 length: 15 residues. Germline V gives CDR1 SSHAT, CDR2 FNYEAQ (reference sequence). The CDR3 region is CASSPHGRASDMQYF. The CDR3 DNA reads TGTGCCAGCAGCCCTCACGGGAGGGCATCAGATATGCAGTATTTT. Full variable domain (missing parts from reference TRBV7-7 and TRBJ2-3): GAGVSQSPRYKVTKRGQDVTLRCDPISSHATLYWYQQALGQGPEFLTYFNYEAQPDKSGLPSDRFSAERPEGSISTLTIQRTEQRDSAMYRCASSPHGRASDMQYFGPGTRLTVL.

The CDR3: CASSFPYGKDGELFF. CDR3 bases: TGTGCCAGCAGCTTTCCCTACGGGAAGGACGGGGAGCTGTTTTTT. The chain carries TRBV28 and TRBJ2-2; a possible D gene is TRBD2 (5 bases). Germline assignment: CDR1 MDHEN and CDR2 SYDVKM. Trimming took off 6 bases at V and 7 bases at J, with 18 bases between the two ends. There are 15 residues in the CDR3.

The chain couples TRBV18 to TRBJ2-1, with TRBD2 identical over 8 bases. CDR1 and CDR2 from the germline V gene are KGHSH and LQKENI. J gave up 4 bases and V 6 bases, and 8 bases lay outside the gene matches. The length of the CDR3 is 15 residues. The CDR3 protein is CASSYSGTSYNEQFF. In DNA, the CDR3 is TGTGCCAGCTCCTACTCCGGGACTAGTTACAATGAGCAGTTCTTC.

This clone was detected once. CDR3 sequence reads: CASSRDRYNEQFF. The CDR3 coding sequence is TGTGCCAGCAGTCGGGACAGATACAATGAGCAGTTCTTC. The chain carries TRBV28 and TRBJ2-1; TRBD1 matches at 7 bases. CDR1 and CDR2 from the germline V gene are MDHEN and SYDVKM. CDR3 size: 13 residues. The ends lost 5 bases at V and 4 bases at J; junction bases unmatched: 2.

The chain has TRBV7-8 and TRBJ2-3, with TRBD2 matching 7 bases. Unmatched junction bases numbered 15, after V lost 2 bases and J lost 4 bases. Per the germline V gene, CDR1 is SGHVS and CDR2 is FQNEAQ. CDR3 size: 18 residues. CDR3 sequence (DNA): TGTGCCAGCAGCTTATTCACTAGCGATCTCCTGTTCCCAGATACGCAGTATTTT. Translated: CASSLFTSDLLFPDTQYF.